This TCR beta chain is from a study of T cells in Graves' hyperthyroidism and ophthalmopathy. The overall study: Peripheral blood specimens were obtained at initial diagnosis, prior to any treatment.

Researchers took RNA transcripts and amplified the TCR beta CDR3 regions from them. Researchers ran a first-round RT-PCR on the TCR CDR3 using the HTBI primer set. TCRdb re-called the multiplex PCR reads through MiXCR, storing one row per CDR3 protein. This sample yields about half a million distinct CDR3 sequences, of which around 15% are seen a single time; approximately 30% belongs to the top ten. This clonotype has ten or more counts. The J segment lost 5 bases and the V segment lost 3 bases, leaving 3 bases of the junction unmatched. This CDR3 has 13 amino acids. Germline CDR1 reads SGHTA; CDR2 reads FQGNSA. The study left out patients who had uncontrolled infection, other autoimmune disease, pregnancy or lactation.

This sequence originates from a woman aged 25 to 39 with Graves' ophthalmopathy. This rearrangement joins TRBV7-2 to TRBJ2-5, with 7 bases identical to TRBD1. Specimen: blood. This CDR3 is CASSLDRRETQYF. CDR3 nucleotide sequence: TGTGCCAGCAGCTTGGACAGGAGGGAGACCCAGTACTTC.